These 27 T cell receptor beta chains originate from one sample sequenced in a study of shared clonotypes between healthy human individuals. Measured with immunoSEQ multiplex PCR; TCRdb has only the in-frame clones, and not every one. The profile shows 2 million to 3 million clones, under 95% of them singletons. The sequencing input was naive CD4+ T cells from PBMCs. The subset is: CD45RA+ positively selected. The receptors originated from a man aged 18 to 30 in good health. Some clones in this sample may be carry-over from other donors' samples.

A few counts support this clone. This specimen includes other DNA sequences encoding the same CDR3. The gene calls are TRBV7-9 and TRBJ1-1, with TRBD1 matching 9 bases. The V gene end was trimmed by 4 bases and the J gene end by 2 bases; junction bases not matched to a gene: 2. Germline CDR1 SEHNR, CDR2 FQNEAQ (reference sequence). The CDR3 contains 14 residues. CDR3 bases: TGTGCCAGCAGCTGGGGACAGGGCAACACTGAAGCTTTCTTT. Translation gives CASSWGQGNTEAFF. The whole variable domain, filled in from reference TRBV7-9 and TRBJ1-1, reads DTGVSQNPRHKITKRGQNVTFRCDPISEHNRLYWYRQTLGQGPEFLTYFQNEAQLEKSRLLSDRFSAERPKGSFSTLEIQRTEQGDSAMYLCASSWGQGNTEAFFGQGTRLTVV.

This chain uses TRBV30 with TRBJ2-3; 7 bases map to TRBD1. This CDR3 region has 16 residues. V lost 8 bases to trimming and J lost 2 bases; unmatched junction nucleotides: 16. CDR1 is GTSNPN, CDR2 SVGIG, per germline (reference sequence). CDR3 nucleotides: TGTGCCGGAACCACCGGGACAGCTTACCTCACAGATACGCAGTATTTT. It yields the protein CAGTTGTAYLTDTQYF.

The chain is built from TRBV28 and TRBJ2-1; D remains ambiguous. The V gene lost 4 bases and the J gene lost 5 bases, with 3 bases spanning the gap. CDR3 length: 11 amino acids. Germline V gives CDR1 MDHEN, CDR2 SYDVKM. This CDR3 reads CASSYNNEQFF. CDR3 coding DNA: TGTGCCAGCAGTTATAACAATGAGCAGTTCTTC.

The gene calls are TRBV9 and TRBJ2-7, with 7 bases that match TRBD1. The germline gives CDR1 SGDLS, CDR2 YYNGEE. This CDR3 is built from 14 residues. With 1 base clipped from V and 6 bases from J, the junction kept 7 bases outside the gene matches. CDR3 nucleotides: TGTGCCAGCAGCGTATTGGGACAGTCGGGCGAGCAGTACTTC. Protein sequence: CASSVLGQSGEQYF.

The genes are TRBV11-2 and TRBJ2-2; 9 nucleotides line up with TRBD1. The CDR3 spans 15 residues. With 5 bases clipped from V and 6 bases from J, the junction kept 7 bases outside the gene matches. The V gene's germline CDR1 is SGHAT and CDR2 FQNNGV. The CDR3 DNA is TGTGCCAGCAGCGGAGTACAGGGGGCGGCCGGGGAGCTGTTTTTT. This codes for CASSGVQGAAGELFF.

Concerning this clone itself: Other nucleotide sequences in the sample specify the same CDR3. The chain has TRBV28 and TRBJ1-5; 7 nucleotides align to TRBD1. Germline loops: CDR1 MDHEN, CDR2 SYDVKM. V trimming: 2 bases; J trimming: 6 bases; junction bases outside the gene matches: 4. CDR3 size: 14 residues. CDR3 residues: CASSLPQGGQPQHF. The CDR3 nucleotides read TGTGCCAGCAGTTTACCCCAGGGGGGTCAGCCCCAGCATTTT.

A note on this clone: The sample carries other DNA sequences with the same CDR3. The chain carries TRBV2 and TRBJ2-5; D remains unclear. Germline CDR1 and CDR2: SNHLY and FYNNEI. The CDR3 is 11 residues long. The V and J ends lost 6 bases and 5 bases respectively, with 7 bases between them. CDR3 in DNA: TGTGCCAGCAGCGTGAGGGAGACCCAGTACTTC. It is translated as CASSVRETQYF.

Worth noting for this clone: Different DNA sequences within this sample yield the same CDR3. The genes are TRBV7-9 and TRBJ1-5; TRBD1 is a possible D gene (5 bases). Trimming shortened V by 1 base and J by 2 bases, and 9 bases separated the two germline ends. The CDR3 has 15 residues. Germline V lookup: CDR1 SEHNR, CDR2 FQNEAQ (reference sequence). The CDR3 nucleotides read TGTGCCAGCAGCTTAGTTGGACAAGGCAATCAGCCCCAGCATTTT. Protein: CASSLVGQGNQPQHF.

Only one count was recorded for this clone. Other DNA sequences in the sample encode the same CDR3. The J gene is TRBJ1-2, the V gene TRBV11-2; no reliable D call. V was trimmed by 1 base and J by 4 bases, leaving 1 base between them. Germline CDR1 is SGHAT and CDR2 is FQNNGV. This CDR3 is 11 amino acids long. The CDR3 loop is CASSLGYGYTF. The CDR3 nucleotides are TGTGCCAGCAGCTTAGGCTATGGCTACACCTTC.

This chain uses TRBV7-2 with TRBJ2-5; either TRBD1 or TRBD2 may fit D (5 bases each). The CDR3 spans 16 residues. V lost 1 base, J lost 2 bases, and 14 bases lay in between. Per germline, CDR1 SGHTA and CDR2 FQGNSA. CDR3 bases: TGTGCCAGCAGCTTAGGGGCACCGGGACCTCAAGAGACCCAGTACTTC. Translation: CASSLGAPGPQETQYF.

To note about this clone: Other DNA sequences within the sample encode an identical CDR3. The chain has TRBV9 and TRBJ2-3; D is undetermined. The CDR3 is made up of 13 amino acids. Germline V gene data show CDR1 as SGDLS and CDR2 as YYNGEE. The V and J ends lost 0 bases and 3 bases respectively, with 5 bases between them. Written as DNA, the CDR3 is TGTGCCAGCAGCGTAGGGGATACAGATACGCAGTATTTT. This codes for CASSVGDTDTQYF.

The V gene is TRBV6-5, the J gene TRBJ1-2; D might be TRBD1 (6 bases). V dropped 5 bases and J dropped 4 bases, with 14 bases sitting between them. Germline CDR1 and CDR2: MNHEY and SVGAGI. This CDR3 is built from 14 residues. CDR3 nucleotide sequence: TGTGCCAGCAGTCCCATAGGACAGCCCTATGGCTACACCTTC. It yields the protein CASSPIGQPYGYTF.

Concerning this clone: The sample holds other DNA sequences that translate to the same CDR3. The chain carries TRBV5-1 and TRBJ2-5; D remains unclear. V was trimmed by 0 bases and J by 4 bases, leaving 4 bases between them. The CDR3 runs 12 residues. Germline assignment: CDR1 SGHRS and CDR2 YFSETQ. CDR3 coding DNA: TGCGCCAGCAGCTTGGTGGCAGAGACCCAGTACTTC. Its translation: CASSLVAETQYF.

The chain employs TRBV4-3 and TRBJ2-3, with 16 bases that match TRBD2. CDR3 length equals 18 residues. CDR1 LGHNA and CDR2 YSLEER come from the germline V gene. Trimming cost V 2 bases and J 2 bases; bases outside gene matches: 4. This chain's CDR3 is CASSQSGTSGRATDTQYF. The CDR3 nucleotides are TGCGCCAGCAGCCAATCCGGGACTAGCGGGAGGGCCACAGATACGCAGTATTTT.

This chain joins TRBV11-2 and TRBJ2-1, with 12 bases that match TRBD1. After removal of 1 base from V and 12 bases from J, the junction contained 16 bases not matched to a gene. The CDR3 has 18 residues. Germline V lookup: CDR1 SGHAT, CDR2 FQNNGV. CDR3 amino acids: CASSLVSAGQGARVGQFF. The CDR3 bases are TGTGCCAGCAGCTTAGTATCGGCGGGACAGGGGGCCCGAGTGGGGCAGTTCTTC.

As concerns this clone: Within the sample, other DNA sequences also encode this same CDR3. The chain links TRBV4-2 to TRBJ1-5; D remains unclear. The V gene lost 0 bases and the J gene lost 4 bases, with 7 bases spanning the gap. CDR1 and CDR2 from the germline V gene are LGHNA and YNFKEQ. This CDR3 is built from 14 residues. CDR3 region: CASSQDLGNQPQHF. DNA of the CDR3: TGTGCCAGCAGCCAAGATCTTGGTAATCAGCCCCAGCATTTT.

J is TRBJ2-1 and V is TRBV10-1, with TRBD2 identical over 7 bases. V gave up 6 bases and J gave up 1 base; unmatched junction bases: 15. The CDR3 consists of 18 residues. CDR1 is WNHNN and CDR2 is SYGVQD in the germline V gene (reference sequence). The CDR3 nucleotides are TGCGCCAGCAGCTCCTCCGGCTGGCGGGAGTCATCCTACAATGAGCAGTTCTTC. This translates into CASSSSGWRESSYNEQFF.

The CDR3 nucleotides are TGTGCCTGGAGGTCAGGGGCTGAAGCTTTCTTT. Its protein product is CAWRSGAEAFF. V gene TRBV30 combines with J gene TRBJ1-1; a possible D gene is TRBD1 (6 bases). V lost 3 bases and J lost 6, with 8 bases in between. Germline CDR1 reads GTSNPN; CDR2 reads SVGIG (reference sequence). The CDR3 totals 11 residues.

V and J are TRBV7-2 and TRBJ1-1; D call uncertain. Germline CDR1 SGHTA, CDR2 FQGNSA. Trimming stripped 1 base from V and 1 base from J, with 7 bases between. This CDR3 comprises 14 residues. In DNA form, the CDR3 reads TGTGCCAGCAGCTTAGTACCATGGAACACTGAAGCTTTCTTT. Its translation is CASSLVPWNTEAFF.

This CDR3 reads CASSPLWASTDTQYF. The DNA for the CDR3 is TGTGCCAGCAGCCCCCTTTGGGCAAGCACAGATACGCAGTATTTT. The chain uses TRBV9 and TRBJ2-3; no definite D call. CDR1 is SGDLS, CDR2 YYNGEE, per germline. The CDR3 totals 15 residues. Trimming removed 4 bases from V and 0 bases from J, with 12 bases in between.

Details on this clone: The same CDR3 is also encoded by other DNA sequences in this sample. The CDR3: CASSLQNQPQHF. Here the CDR3 DNA reads TGTGCCAGCAGTTTACAGAATCAGCCCCAGCATTTT. This chain joins TRBV28 and TRBJ1-5; D gene ambiguous. Germline-derived CDR1 and CDR2 are MDHEN and SYDVKM. Trimming took off 2 bases at V and 4 bases at J, with 3 bases between the two ends. The CDR3 is made up of 12 amino acids.

CDR3 in DNA: TGCGCCAGCAGCTTTAGGGGGACACTTCAAGAGACCCAGTACTTC. It yields the protein CASSFRGTLQETQYF. V usage is TRBV5-1 and J usage is TRBJ2-5, with D possibly TRBD1 on 6 matching bases. The V and J ends lost 2 bases and 2 bases respectively, with 13 bases between them. CDR1 SGHRS and CDR2 YFSETQ come from the germline V gene. CDR3 length: 15 amino acids.

The chain employs TRBV6-5 and TRBJ1-1, with TRBD1 identical over 8 bases. This CDR3 spans 14 amino acids. Germline CDR1 MNHEY, CDR2 SVGAGI. J was trimmed by 5 bases and V by 6 bases; bases with no gene match: 8. CDR3 sequence reads: CASSLDRGKTEAFF. Here the CDR3 DNA reads TGTGCCAGCAGCCTAGACAGGGGTAAGACTGAAGCTTTCTTT.

The chain links TRBV28 to TRBJ1-4; maybe TRBD1 (5 bases). CDR1 MDHEN and CDR2 SYDVKM come from the germline V gene. The V end was cut by 9 bases, the J end by 5 bases, with 16 bases between. There are 14 residues in the CDR3. CDR3 coding DNA: TGTGCCAGTCTAGGAGCAGGGACGAATGAAAAACTGTTTTTT. This codes for CASLGAGTNEKLFF.

The chain carries TRBV7-6 and TRBJ2-7, with a possible D match to TRBD2 (5 bases). Germline V gene data show CDR1 as SGHVS and CDR2 as FNYEAQ. The CDR3 loop spans 16 amino acids. Deletions cut 5 bases from V and 2 bases from J, with 19 bases between. CDR3 protein: CASSLRARTSTYEQYF. The CDR3 coding sequence is TGTGCCAGCAGCCTTAGAGCCCGAACTAGTACCTACGAGCAGTACTTC.

A word on this clone: The same CDR3 can be traced to other DNA sequences in this sample. V and J are TRBV5-4 and TRBJ2-3, with D possibly TRBD1 on 6 matching bases. V was clipped by 0 bases and J by 2 bases, with 7 bases between them. This CDR3 contains 14 residues. Germline V gene data show CDR1 as SGHNT and CDR2 as YYREEE (reference sequence). CDR3 sequence reads: CASSLGTDTDTQYF. CDR3 nucleotides: TGTGCCAGCAGCTTGGGGACAGACACAGATACGCAGTATTTT.

The chain combines TRBV7-3 with TRBJ2-5; TRBD2 aligns across 8 bases. J lost 0 bases, V lost 4 bases, and 4 bases had no gene match. The length of the CDR3 is 15 residues. Per germline, CDR1 SGHTA and CDR2 FQGTGA. CDR3 in amino acids: CASSYGRDDQETQYF. The CDR3 coding sequence is TGTGCCAGCAGCTACGGGAGGGACGACCAAGAGACCCAGTACTTC.